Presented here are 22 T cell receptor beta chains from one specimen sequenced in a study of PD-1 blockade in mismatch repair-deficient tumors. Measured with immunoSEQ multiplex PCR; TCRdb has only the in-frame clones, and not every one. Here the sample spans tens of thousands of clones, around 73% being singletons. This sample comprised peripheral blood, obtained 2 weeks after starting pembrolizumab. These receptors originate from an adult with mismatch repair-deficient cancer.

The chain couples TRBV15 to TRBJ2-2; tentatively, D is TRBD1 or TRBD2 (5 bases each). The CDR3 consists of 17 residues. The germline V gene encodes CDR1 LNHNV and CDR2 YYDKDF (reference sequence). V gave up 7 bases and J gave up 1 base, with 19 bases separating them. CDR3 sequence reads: CATTAPSGLLNTGELFF. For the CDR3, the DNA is TGTGCCACCACCGCTCCCTCGGGGCTCCTGAACACCGGGGAGCTGTTTTTT.

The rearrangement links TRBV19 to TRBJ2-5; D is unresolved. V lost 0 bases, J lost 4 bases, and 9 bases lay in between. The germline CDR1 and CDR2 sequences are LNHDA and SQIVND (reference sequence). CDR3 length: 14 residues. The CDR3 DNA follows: TGTGCCAGTAGTATAGAACCTCAAGGAGAGACCCAGTACTTC. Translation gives CASSIEPQGETQYF.

The CDR3 here is CASSFPRTGNTEAFF. CDR3 DNA: TGTGCCAGCAGCTTCCCCAGGACAGGAAACACTGAAGCTTTCTTT. This sequence joins TRBV5-6 and TRBJ1-1; 7 bases align to TRBD1. V lost 2 bases and J lost 2; bases outside the gene matches: 6. This CDR3 is built from 15 residues. Germline V gene lookup returns CDR1 SGHDT and CDR2 YYEEEE.

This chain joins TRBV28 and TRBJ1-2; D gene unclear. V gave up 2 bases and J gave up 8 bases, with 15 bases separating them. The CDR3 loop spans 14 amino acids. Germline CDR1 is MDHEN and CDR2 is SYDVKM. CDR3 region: CASSLPYEPRGYTF. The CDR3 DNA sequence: TGTGCCAGCAGTTTACCCTACGAGCCGCGAGGCTACACCTTC.

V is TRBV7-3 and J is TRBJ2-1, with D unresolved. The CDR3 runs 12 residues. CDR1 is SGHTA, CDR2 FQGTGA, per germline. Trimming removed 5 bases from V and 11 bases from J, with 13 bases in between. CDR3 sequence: CASSEHTGQQFF. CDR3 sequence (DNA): TGTGCCAGCAGCGAGCACACCGGCCAGCAGTTCTTC.

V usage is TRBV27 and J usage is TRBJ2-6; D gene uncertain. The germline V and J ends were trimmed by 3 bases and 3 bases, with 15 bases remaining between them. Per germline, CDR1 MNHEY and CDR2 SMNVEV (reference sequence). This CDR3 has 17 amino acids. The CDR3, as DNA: TGTGCCAGCAGTTTCGCCGGTGGGGTAAGTGGGGCCAACGTCCTGACTTTC. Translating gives CASSFAGGVSGANVLTF.

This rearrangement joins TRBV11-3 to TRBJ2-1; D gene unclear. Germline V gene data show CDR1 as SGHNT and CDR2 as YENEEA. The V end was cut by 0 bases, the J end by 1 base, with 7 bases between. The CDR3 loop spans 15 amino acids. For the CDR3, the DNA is TGTGCCAGCAGCTTAGATGGTGATTCCTACAATGAGCAGTTCTTC. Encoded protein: CASSLDGDSYNEQFF.

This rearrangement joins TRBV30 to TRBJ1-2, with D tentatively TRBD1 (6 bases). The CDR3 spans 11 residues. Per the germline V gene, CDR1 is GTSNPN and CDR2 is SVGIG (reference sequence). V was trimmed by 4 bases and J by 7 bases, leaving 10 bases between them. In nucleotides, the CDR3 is TGTGCCTGGATCATAGGGGGTGGCTACACCTTC. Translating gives CAWIIGGGYTF.

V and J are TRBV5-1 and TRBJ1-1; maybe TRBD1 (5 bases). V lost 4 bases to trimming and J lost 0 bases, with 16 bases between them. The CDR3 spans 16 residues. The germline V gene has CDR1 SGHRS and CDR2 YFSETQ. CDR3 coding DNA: TGCGCCAGCAGCCCGACAGATCTTTCCATGAACACTGAAGCTTTCTTT. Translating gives CASSPTDLSMNTEAFF.

The CDR3 protein is CASSKVAAAEAFF. For the CDR3, the DNA is TGTGCCAGCAGCAAAGTGGCGGCAGCTGAAGCTTTCTTT. The genes are TRBV21-1 and TRBJ1-1. TRBV21-1 is noted as a pseudogene. This CDR3 is 13 amino acids long.

The CDR3 loop is CATMDQLDEQFF. DNA for the CDR3: TGTGCCACCATGGACCAGCTGGATGAGCAGTTCTTC. The chain has TRBV6-6 and TRBJ2-1, with unresolved D. The CDR3 contains 12 residues. Trimming shortened V by 10 bases and J by 8 bases, and 15 bases separated the two germline ends. Germline V gene data show CDR1 as MNHNY and CDR2 as SVGAGI (reference sequence).

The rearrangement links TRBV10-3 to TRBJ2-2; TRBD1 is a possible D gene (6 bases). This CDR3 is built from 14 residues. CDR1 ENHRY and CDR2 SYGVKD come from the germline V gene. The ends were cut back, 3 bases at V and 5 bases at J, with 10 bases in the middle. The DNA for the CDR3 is TGTGCCATCAGTGACAGGGGAAAAACCGGGGAGCTGTTTTTT. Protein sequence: CAISDRGKTGELFF.

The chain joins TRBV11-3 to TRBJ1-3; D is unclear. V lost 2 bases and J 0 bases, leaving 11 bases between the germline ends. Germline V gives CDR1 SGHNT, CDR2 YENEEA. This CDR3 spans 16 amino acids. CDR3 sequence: CASSLYGTSSGNTIYF. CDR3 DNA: TGTGCCAGCAGCTTATACGGTACCTCCTCTGGAAACACCATATATTTT. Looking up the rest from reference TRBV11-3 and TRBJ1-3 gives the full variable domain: EAGVVQSPRYKIIEKKQPVAFWCNPISGHNTLYWYLQNLGQGPELLIRYENEEAVDDSQLPKDRFSAERLKGVDSTLKIQPAELGDSAVYLCASSLYGTSSGNTIYFGEGSWLTVV.

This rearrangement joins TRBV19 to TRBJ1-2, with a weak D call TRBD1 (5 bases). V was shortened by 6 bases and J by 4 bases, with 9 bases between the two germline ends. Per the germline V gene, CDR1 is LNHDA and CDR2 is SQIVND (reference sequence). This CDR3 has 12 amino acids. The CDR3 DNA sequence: TGTGCCAGTAGAGGGACGGTCTATGGCTACACCTTC. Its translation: CASRGTVYGYTF. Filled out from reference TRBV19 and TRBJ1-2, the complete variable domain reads DGGITQSPKYLFRKEGQNVTLSCEQNLNHDAMYWYRQDPGQGLRLIYYSQIVNDFQKGDIAEGYSVSREKKESFPLTVTSAQKNPTAFYLCASRGTVYGYTFGSGTRLTVV.

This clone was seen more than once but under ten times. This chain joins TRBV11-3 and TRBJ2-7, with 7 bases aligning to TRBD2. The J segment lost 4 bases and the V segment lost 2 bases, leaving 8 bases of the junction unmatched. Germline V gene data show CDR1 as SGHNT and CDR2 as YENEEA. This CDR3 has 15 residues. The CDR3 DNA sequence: TGTGCCAGCAGCTTACGTCGGGAGGCTGCATACGAGCAGTACTTC. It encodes CASSLRREAAYEQYF.

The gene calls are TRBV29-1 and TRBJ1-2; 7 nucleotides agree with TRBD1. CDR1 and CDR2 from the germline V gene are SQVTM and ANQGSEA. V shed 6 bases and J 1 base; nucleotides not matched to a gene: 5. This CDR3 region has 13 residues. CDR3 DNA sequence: TGCAGCGTCCGGACAGGTCTTAACTATGGCTACACCTTC. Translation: CSVRTGLNYGYTF.

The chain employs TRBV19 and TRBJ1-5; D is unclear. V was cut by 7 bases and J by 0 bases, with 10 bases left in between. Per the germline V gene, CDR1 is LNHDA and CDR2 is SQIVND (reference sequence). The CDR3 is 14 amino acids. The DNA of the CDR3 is TGTGCCAGTATTTTACGCAATAGCAATCAGCCCCAGCATTTT. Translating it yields CASILRNSNQPQHF.

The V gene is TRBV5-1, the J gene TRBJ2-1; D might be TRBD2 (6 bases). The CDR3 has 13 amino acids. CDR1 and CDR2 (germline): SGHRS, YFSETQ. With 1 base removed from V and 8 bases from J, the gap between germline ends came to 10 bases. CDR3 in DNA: TGCGCCAGCAGCTTGTCGGGAGCGTATGAGCAGTTCTTC. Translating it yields CASSLSGAYEQFF.

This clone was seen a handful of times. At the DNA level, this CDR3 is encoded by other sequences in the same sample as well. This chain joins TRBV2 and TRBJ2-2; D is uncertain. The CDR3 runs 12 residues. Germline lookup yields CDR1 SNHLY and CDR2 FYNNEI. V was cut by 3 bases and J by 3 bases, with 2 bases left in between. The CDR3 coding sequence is TGTGCCAGCAGTGATTACACCGGGGAGCTGTTTTTT. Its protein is CASSDYTGELFF.

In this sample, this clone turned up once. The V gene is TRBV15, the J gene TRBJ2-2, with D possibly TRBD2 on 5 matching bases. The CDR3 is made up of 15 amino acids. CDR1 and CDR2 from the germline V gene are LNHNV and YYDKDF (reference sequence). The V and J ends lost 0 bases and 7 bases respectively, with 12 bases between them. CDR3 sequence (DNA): TGTGCCACCAGCAGAGATATCCGGGGTGGCGGGGAGCTGTTTTTT. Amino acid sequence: CATSRDIRGGGELFF.

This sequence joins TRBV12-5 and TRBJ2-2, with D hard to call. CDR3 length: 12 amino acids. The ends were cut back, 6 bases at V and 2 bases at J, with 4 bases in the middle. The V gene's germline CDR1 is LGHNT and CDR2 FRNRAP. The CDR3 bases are TGTGCTAGTGGAGGTAACACCGGGGAGCTGTTTTTT. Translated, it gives CASGGNTGELFF.

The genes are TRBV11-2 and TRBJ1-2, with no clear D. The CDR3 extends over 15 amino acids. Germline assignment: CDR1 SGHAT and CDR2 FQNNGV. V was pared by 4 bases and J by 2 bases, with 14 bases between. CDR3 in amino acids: CASSSDRRENYGYTF. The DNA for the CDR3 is TGTGCCAGCAGCTCGGACCGCCGGGAGAACTATGGCTACACCTTC.